This TCR beta chain was sequenced for a study of T cell repertoires in cytomegalovirus infection. The wider study: Recently identified HLA-C-restricted CMV epitopes and well-studied HLA-B-restricted CMV epitopes were used by the study. Study outcomes and limitations: Clonotypes of TCR beta that were HLA-C-restricted and CMV-specific dominated the ex vivo response.

This clonotype turned up a few times. Its antigen is not known. From the reads, TCRdb called clonotypes with MiXCR, one entry per CDR3 protein. The sample contains fewer than 1,000,000 distinct CDR3 sequences, approximately 30% of which appear only once. The sample in question was cultured CD8+ T cells from PBMCs, obtained from culture after CMV antigen stimulation. This sequence originates from a human donor in good health (CMV status not recorded). Some clones in this sample may be carry-over from other donors' samples.

Here the CDR3 DNA reads TGTGCCATCAGTGAGCCTGACAGGGCCTCTGGAAACACCATATATTTT. Its protein is CAISEPDRASGNTIYF. J is TRBJ1-3 and V is TRBV10-3, with TRBD1 matching 7 bases. V was pared by 2 bases and J by 0 bases, with 4 bases of the junction left unmatched. The CDR3 contains 16 residues. Germline V gene sequence: CDR1 ENHRY, CDR2 SYGVKD.